Below are 23 T cell receptor beta chains sequenced from a single sample in a study of T cell responses to AZD1222 COVID-19 vaccine. Using immunoSEQ multiplex PCR, the repertoire was profiled, and TCRdb retains in-frame clones only, with some absent. This table has roughly 100,000 clones, about nine tenths appearing once. Sequencing used peripheral blood, obtained 28 days after the second AZD1222 dose. The receptors stem from an adult who received the AZD1222 COVID-19 vaccine.

CDR3 sequence reads: CASSEARDRAYEQYF. In DNA, the CDR3 is TGTGCCAGCAGTGAAGCTCGGGACAGAGCATACGAGCAGTACTTC. The rearrangement joins TRBV6-1 to TRBJ2-7, with 7 bases aligning to TRBD1. The ends lost 0 bases at V and 4 bases at J; junction bases unmatched: 6. CDR1 MNHNS and CDR2 SASEGT come from the germline V gene. The CDR3 contains 15 residues.

The V and J genes are TRBV3-1 (or the pseudogene TRBV3-2) and TRBJ1-2; no reliable D call. The CDR3 extends over 15 amino acids. V lost 0 bases and J 5 bases, leaving 13 bases between the germline ends. Germline V lookup: CDR1 LGHDT, CDR2 YNNKEL (reference sequence). In DNA, the CDR3 is TGTGCCAGCAGCCAAGATATAGGGCCGCGGTATGGCTACACCTTC. This sequence encodes CASSQDIGPRYGYTF.

The rearrangement joins TRBV7-3 to TRBJ1-2, with 7 bases aligning to TRBD1. The germline gives CDR1 SGHTA, CDR2 FQGTGA. This CDR3 is 15 amino acids long. Trimming at V came to 5 bases and at J to 0 bases, leaving 6 bases not matched to a gene. The CDR3 nucleotides read TGTGCCAGCAGCCCGGGGGACAGTTCTAACTATGGCTACACCTTC. It translates to CASSPGDSSNYGYTF.

V and J are TRBV6-4 and TRBJ1-5; D gene uncertain. Germline CDR1 is MRHNA and CDR2 is SNTAGT. Trimming took 0 bases from V and 1 from J, leaving 16 bases between them. CDR3 length: 18 residues. This CDR3 reads CASSDSRSERESNQPQHF. CDR3 DNA sequence: TGTGCCAGCAGTGACTCGAGAAGCGAAAGGGAAAGCAATCAGCCCCAGCATTTT.

The rearrangement joins TRBV23-1 to TRBJ1-1; TRBD1 might be the D (6 bases). TRBV23-1 is classed as an ORF, of uncertain function. Trimming stripped 4 bases from V and 1 base from J, with 16 bases between. This CDR3 has 16 amino acids. CDR3 protein: CASSPRTAIKNTEAFF. The DNA of the CDR3 is TGCGCCAGCAGTCCACGGACAGCCATTAAGAACACTGAAGCTTTCTTT.

This rearrangement joins TRBV12-3 or TRBV12-4 to TRBJ2-7; 8 bases fit TRBD1. J gave up 1 base and V 10 bases, and 3 bases lay outside the gene matches. This CDR3 spans 12 amino acids. CDR3 sequence: CATRTGSYEQYF. In nucleotides, the CDR3 is TGTGCCACCAGGACAGGGTCCTACGAGCAGTACTTC.

V is TRBV5-1 and J is TRBJ1-1; D is ambiguous. CDR1 SGHRS and CDR2 YFSETQ come from the germline V gene. This CDR3 has 14 amino acids. V lost 4 bases to trimming and J lost 5 bases, with 15 bases between them. The CDR3 region is CASSPDGRRTEAFF. The CDR3 DNA is TGCGCCAGCAGCCCGGACGGACGGAGGACTGAAGCTTTCTTT. The full variable domain, rest sourced from reference TRBV5-1 and TRBJ1-1, is KAGVTQTPRYLIKTRGQQVTLSCSPISGHRSVSWYQQTPGQGLQFLFEYFSETQRNKGNFPGRFSGRQFSNSRSEMNVSTLELGDSALYLCASSPDGRRTEAFFGQGTRLTVV.

The genes are TRBV7-3 and TRBJ2-1; D possibly matches TRBD1 or TRBD2 (5 bases each). V was trimmed by 5 bases and J by 7 bases, leaving 18 bases between them. The CDR3 is made up of 15 amino acids. Germline CDR1 is SGHTA and CDR2 is FQGTGA. The CDR3: CASSQDEGLWNEQFF. The CDR3 nucleotides read TGTGCCAGCAGCCAAGATGAGGGGTTATGGAATGAGCAGTTCTTC.

V usage is TRBV7-6 and J usage is TRBJ2-7; the match to TRBD1 covers 9 bases. This CDR3 is 16 amino acids long. Germline CDR1 and CDR2: SGHVS and FNYEAQ. V lost 2 bases, J lost 2 bases, and 7 bases stayed unmatched. This CDR3 reads CASSLSGTGTPYEQYF. The CDR3 bases are TGTGCCAGCAGCTTATCCGGGACAGGGACCCCCTACGAGCAGTACTTC.

This chain joins TRBV7-2 and TRBJ1-1; no firm D call. CDR1 and CDR2 from the germline V gene are SGHTA and FQGNSA. CDR3 length: 16 amino acids. Trimming removed 1 base at V and 6 bases at J, with 18 bases between. This CDR3 reads CASSLVGGTVNAEAFF. The CDR3 region has the DNA TGTGCCAGCAGCTTAGTTGGTGGAACAGTCAACGCTGAAGCTTTCTTT.

The V and J genes are TRBV9 and TRBJ2-1, with D perhaps assigned TRBD1 or TRBD2 (5 bases each). V lost 2 bases to trimming and J lost 1 base, with 13 bases between them. CDR3 length equals 16 residues. Germline V gene sequence: CDR1 SGDLS, CDR2 YYNGEE. The CDR3 here is CASSVGGQGSYNEQFF. In DNA form, the CDR3 reads TGTGCCAGCAGCGTTGGAGGCCAGGGATCCTACAATGAGCAGTTCTTC.

This clone was seen once. This chain connects TRBV11-3 to TRBJ2-5; a weak D match, TRBD1 (6 bases). Per the germline V gene, CDR1 is SGHNT and CDR2 is YENEEA. This CDR3 contains 12 residues. The V end lost 6 bases, the J end lost 9 bases, and 14 bases lay between the germline ends. The CDR3 is CASSSTQGAQYF. The CDR3 nucleotides are TGTGCCAGCAGTTCGACACAGGGTGCCCAGTACTTC. The full variable domain, rest sourced from reference TRBV11-3 and TRBJ2-5, is EAGVVQSPRYKIIEKKQPVAFWCNPISGHNTLYWYLQNLGQGPELLIRYENEEAVDDSQLPKDRFSAERLKGVDSTLKIQPAELGDSAVYLCASSSTQGAQYFGPGTRLLVL.

The V call is TRBV5-1, the J call TRBJ2-2; tentatively, D is TRBD1 (5 bases). The CDR3 totals 14 residues. The V end lost 2 bases, the J end lost 1 base, and 6 bases lay between the germline ends. Germline V gene lookup returns CDR1 SGHRS and CDR2 YFSETQ. CDR3 sequence: CASSLRGNTGELFF. For the CDR3, the DNA is TGCGCCAGCAGCTTAAGGGGGAACACCGGGGAGCTGTTTTTT.

The CDR3 DNA sequence: TGTGCTAGTGGTTTGGCGATATCTACAGGGAGGAGCACTGAAGCTTTCTTT. Its protein is CASGLAISTGRSTEAFF. The chain employs TRBV12-5 and TRBJ1-1, with D maybe TRBD1 (6 bases). The CDR3 is 17 residues long. Trimming stripped 1 base from V and 4 bases from J, with 19 bases between. Germline V gene sequence: CDR1 LGHNT, CDR2 FRNRAP. Looking up the rest from reference TRBV12-5 and TRBJ1-1 gives the full variable domain: DARVTQTPRHKVTEMGQEVTMRCQPILGHNTVFWYRQTMMQGLELLAYFRNRAPLDDSGMPKDRFSAEMPDATLATLKIQPSEPRDSAVYFCASGLAISTGRSTEAFFGQGTRLTVV.

The rearrangement uses TRBV9 and TRBJ2-7; 8 bases are shared with TRBD1. The CDR3 has 15 residues. V gave up 5 bases and J gave up 3 bases; unmatched junction bases: 10. Germline CDR1 reads SGDLS; CDR2 reads YYNGEE. The CDR3 here is CASSWDDRGSYEQYF. The CDR3 DNA is TGTGCCAGCAGTTGGGATGACAGGGGTAGCTACGAGCAGTACTTC. The full variable domain, with the rest looked up from reference TRBV9 and TRBJ2-7, is DSGVTQTPKHLITATGQRVTLRCSPRSGDLSVYWYQQSLDQGLQFLIQYYNGEERAKGNILERFSAQQFPDLHSELNLSSLELGDSALYFCASSWDDRGSYEQYFGPGTRLTVT.

The chain carries TRBV18 and TRBJ1-2; TRBD1 might be the D (5 bases). This CDR3 has 13 residues. Per germline, CDR1 KGHSH and CDR2 LQKENI. Trimming cost V 5 bases and J 8 bases, with 15 bases left between them. CDR3 in DNA: TGTGCCAGCTCAACCGGGCTTGAGGGGGGCTACACCTTC. It translates to CASSTGLEGGYTF.

V gene TRBV5-1 combines with J gene TRBJ1-1; 9 nucleotides match TRBD1. Germline CDR1 is SGHRS and CDR2 is YFSETQ. V dropped 4 bases and J dropped 4; count of bases not matched to a gene: 5. The length of the CDR3 is 14 residues. The CDR3 DNA reads as TGCGCCAGCAGCGGGGCGACAGGGGGCACTGAAGCTTTCTTT. Its protein is CASSGATGGTEAFF. The entire variable domain, with the rest obtained from reference TRBV5-1 and TRBJ1-1, is as follows: KAGVTQTPRYLIKTRGQQVTLSCSPISGHRSVSWYQQTPGQGLQFLFEYFSETQRNKGNFPGRFSGRQFSNSRSEMNVSTLELGDSALYLCASSGATGGTEAFFGQGTRLTVV.

This sequence joins TRBV4-3 and TRBJ2-1; 12 nucleotides match TRBD2. Germline V gene sequence: CDR1 LGHNA, CDR2 YSLEER. The CDR3 totals 15 residues. Trimming at V came to 0 bases and at J to 12 bases, leaving 6 bases not matched to a gene. The CDR3 loop is CASSQDLLAGGLQFF. As DNA, the CDR3 is TGCGCCAGCAGCCAAGATCTACTAGCGGGGGGTTTGCAGTTCTTC.

This chain links TRBV24-1 with TRBJ2-2, with D unclear. Trimming removed 6 bases from V and 1 base from J, with 5 bases in between. This CDR3 is built from 13 residues. Germline V gene lookup returns CDR1 KGHDR and CDR2 SFDVKD. The CDR3 DNA reads TGTGCCACCAGTTCAGGGAACACCGGGGAGCTGTTTTTT. It yields the protein CATSSGNTGELFF.

This clone was observed a single time. The rearrangement joins TRBV27 to TRBJ2-5; D gene ambiguous. The CDR3 runs 13 residues. Trimming shortened V by 4 bases and J by 6 bases, and 12 bases separated the two germline ends. Germline V gene data show CDR1 as MNHEY and CDR2 as SMNVEV (reference sequence). CDR3 sequence reads: CASSWDSAKTQYF. The CDR3 DNA reads as TGTGCCAGCAGTTGGGATTCCGCAAAGACCCAGTACTTC.

The J gene is TRBJ1-1, the V gene TRBV5-1; 7 nucleotides line up with TRBD1. With V trimmed by 6 bases and J by 4 bases, 9 bases remained unmatched. The germline V gene has CDR1 SGHRS and CDR2 YFSETQ. The CDR3 is made up of 14 amino acids. The CDR3 bases are TGCGCCAGCAACCAGGGGGGAGGACGCACTGAAGCTTTCTTT. It is translated as CASNQGGGRTEAFF.

This clone was seen a single time. The chain has TRBV7-3 and TRBJ2-1, with a tentative D call TRBD1 (5 bases). V was pared by 0 bases and J by 2 bases, with 11 bases between. The CDR3 contains 16 residues. The germline V gene has CDR1 SGHTA and CDR2 FQGTGA. CDR3 sequence (DNA): TGTGCCAGCAGCTTAACCTTAGGACAAACCTACAATGAGCAGTTCTTC. It codes for CASSLTLGQTYNEQFF.

This clone was counted many times. The chain carries TRBV27 and TRBJ2-5; maybe TRBD2 (6 bases). V was pared by 4 bases and J by 2 bases, with 8 bases between. The CDR3 spans 13 residues. Germline CDR1 is MNHEY and CDR2 is SMNVEV (reference sequence). DNA for the CDR3: TGTGCCAGCAGTTGGGGGAGGCAAGAGACCCAGTACTTC. Residues: CASSWGRQETQYF.